These T cell receptor beta chains were read from a single sample in a study of vaccination and CD4 T cells after COVID-19. TCRdb ran MiXCR on the PCR reads and lists one entry per CDR3 protein. The sample includes around 9,800 distinct CDR3 sequences, around 23% of them seen just once. These receptors have no known antigen. The material was CD4+ T cells from blood, cultured in vitro, obtained after SARS-CoV-2 vaccination. Receptors were obtained from a human donor who had recovered from COVID-19. CDR3s include the opening cysteine and the closing phenylalanine or tryptophan. The D gene is left open where the match is weak. Expanded clones get a size class; other rows say once, few or many, or leave the size out.

size: -; V: TRBV20-1; D: -; J: TRBJ1-2; CDR3: CSAEGYGYTF; DNA: TGCAGTGCCGAGGGCTATGGCTACACCTTC
size: -; V: TRBV29-1; D: TRBD1; J: TRBJ1-5; CDR3: CSVRTGGNQPQHF; DNA: TGCAGCGTTAGGACAGGGGGGAATCAGCCCCAGCATTTT
size: few; V: TRBV28; D: TRBD1; J: TRBJ2-1; CDR3: CASRDPGQGANEQFF; DNA: TGTGCCAGCAGGGATCCGGGACAGGGGGCGAATGAGCAGTTCTTC
size: -; V: TRBV6-5; D: TRBD1; J: TRBJ1-6; CDR3: CASSYRDRGPSPLHF; DNA: TGTGCCAGCAGTTACAGGGACAGGGGGCCCTCACCCCTCCACTTT
size: -; V: TRBV24-1; D: -; J: TRBJ2-2; CDR3: CATSDFRATGELFF; DNA: TGTGCCACCAGTGATTTCAGGGCCACCGGGGAGCTGTTTTTT
size: -; V: TRBV7-8; D: -; J: TRBJ2-7; CDR3: CASSLSRNSYEQYF; DNA: TGTGCCAGCAGCTTAAGCAGGAACTCCTACGAGCAGTACTTC
size: few; V: TRBV20-1; D: -; J: TRBJ1-2; CDR3: CNVREGANYGYTF; DNA: TGTAATGTTCGCGAGGGAGCTAACTATGGCTACACCTTC
size: -; V: TRBV20-1; D: TRBD2; J: TRBJ2-1; CDR3: CSASNSGSGNEQFF; DNA: TGCAGTGCTAGTAATAGCGGGAGTGGAAATGAGCAGTTCTTC
size: -; V: TRBV7-2; D: -; J: TRBJ1-3; CDR3: CASSLAIPRNTIYF; DNA: TGTGCCAGCAGCTTAGCGATTCCTCGAAACACCATATATTTT
size: medium-sized; V: TRBV7-8; D: TRBD2; J: TRBJ2-7; CDR3: CASSQEGLAGGIEQYF; DNA: TGTGCCAGCAGCCAGGAGGGACTAGCGGGAGGTATCGAGCAGTACTTC
size: -; V: TRBV5-5; D: TRBD2; J: TRBJ2-5; CDR3: CASSPQGGVETQYF; DNA: TGTGCCAGCAGTCCCCAGGGAGGGGTGGAGACCCAGTACTTC
size: few; V: TRBV6-5; D: TRBD1; J: TRBJ1-2; CDR3: CASSYQGEANYGYTF; DNA: TGTGCCAGCAGTTATCAGGGGGAGGCTAACTATGGCTACACCTTC
size: medium-sized; V: TRBV7-2; D: -; J: TRBJ2-7; CDR3: CASSLGAGYEQYF; DNA: TGTGCCAGCAGCTTAGGGGCGGGCTACGAGCAGTACTTC
size: few; V: TRBV20-1; D: TRBD2; J: TRBJ2-1; CDR3: CSAINSGGADYEQFF; DNA: TGCAGTGCTATTAATAGCGGGGGGGCGGACTATGAGCAGTTCTTC
size: few; V: TRBV29-1; D: TRBD2; J: TRBJ2-5; CDR3: CSVGGLAGAPETQYF; DNA: TGCAGCGTGGGGGGACTAGCGGGAGCTCCAGAGACCCAGTACTTC
size: few; V: TRBV19; D: -; J: TRBJ1-1; CDR3: CATAEGYTEAFF; DNA: TGTGCCACGGCGGAGGGGTACACTGAAGCTTTCTTT
size: few; V: TRBV20-1; D: TRBD2; J: TRBJ2-1; CDR3: CSARDVRLAGVGEQFF; DNA: TGCAGTGCTAGAGATGTTAGGCTAGCGGGAGTAGGTGAGCAGTTCTTC